This T cell receptor beta chain was recovered during a study of beta chain features in type 1 diabetes. Findings of the study overall: When cDNA is sequenced, cells with high TCR expression could be over-represented. In comparison with healthy donors, patients had naive, central memory and Treg TCRB repertoires that appeared more similar. Type 1 diabetes patients had fewer VDJ junction insertions and more deletions. Shorter TCRB CDR3s, moderately but significantly so, were found in Type 1 diabetes patients in all four CD4+ subsets.

Trimming cost V 3 bases and J 5 bases; bases outside gene matches: 6. The germline V gene encodes CDR1 SGHRS and CDR2 YFSETQ. This CDR3 contains 15 residues. This clone was recorded a few times. What it recognizes is unknown. Post-sort purity exceeded 98% for all sorted populations. The entirety of the isolated RNA underwent reverse transcription, so expressed TCRB transcripts were sequenced. This table comes from immunoSEQ multiplex PCR, and its TCRdb copy is limited to in-frame clones, with some not included. The profile covers a few hundred thousand clones, with approximately 15% appearing a single time and less than 0.02% taken by the ten largest.

This chain joins TRBV5-1 and TRBJ2-7; the match to TRBD2 covers 12 bases. The sequence came from a man between 18 and 35 years old with type 1 diabetes. Material for sequencing was naive CD4+ T cells from blood. Here the CDR3 reads CASSSLAGGQNEQYF. The CDR3 nucleotides read TGCGCCAGCAGCTCTCTAGCGGGAGGGCAAAACGAGCAGTACTTC.